This TCR beta chain was sequenced during a study of response to subunit inactivated influenza vaccine. Study-level results: Authors suggested each seasonal influenza vaccination recruits few new T cells.

As regards this clonotype: Its antigen is currently unknown.

TCRdb reanalysed the RT-PCR reads using MiXCR and keeps one entry per CDR3 protein. The data hold 450,000 to 600,000 distinct CDR3 sequences, with approximately 15% observed a single time. Germline CDR1 is KGHDR and CDR2 is SFDVKD. This CDR3 is 16 amino acids long. With V trimmed by 3 bases and J by 1 base, 3 bases remained unmatched. Sequences were derived from CD4+ T cells sorted from PBMCs, sampled about 23 months after vaccination. The clonotype comes from a man between 50 and 70 years old who received an inactivated influenza vaccine. V gene TRBV24-1 combines with J gene TRBJ2-2; 8 bases match TRBD1. CDR3 sequence (DNA): TGTGCCACCAGTGATCAGGGGACAGGGAACACCGGGGAGCTGTTTTTT. Residues: CATSDQGTGNTGELFF.